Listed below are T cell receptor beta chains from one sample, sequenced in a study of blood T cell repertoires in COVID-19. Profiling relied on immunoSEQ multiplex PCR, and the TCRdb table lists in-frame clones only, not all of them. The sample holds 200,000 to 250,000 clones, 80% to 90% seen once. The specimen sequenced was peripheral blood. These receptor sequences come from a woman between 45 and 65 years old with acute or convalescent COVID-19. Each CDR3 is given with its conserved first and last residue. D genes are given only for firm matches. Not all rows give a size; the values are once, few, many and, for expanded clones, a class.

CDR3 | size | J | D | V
CASSLAGRYNEQFF | - | TRBJ2-1 | - | TRBV11-2
CASSLVTGSVNEQFF | many | TRBJ2-1 | - | TRBV7-8
CATSDHSAGELFF | - | TRBJ2-2 | - | TRBV24-1
CASSSSLSTDTQYF | - | TRBJ2-3 | - | TRBV7-9
CASSQSRGLNSPLHF | - | TRBJ1-6 | - | TRBV3-1/TRBV3-2
CASSHLELPTEAFF | - | TRBJ1-1 | - | TRBV14
CASSSRDRADTQYF | - | TRBJ2-3 | TRBD1 | TRBV11-3
CASTSRQGARNEQFF | - | TRBJ2-1 | TRBD1 | TRBV19
CASSWNSVGGYEQYF | - | TRBJ2-7 | TRBD2 | TRBV7-6
CASSISTWTGDNPEAFF | - | TRBJ1-1 | TRBD1 | TRBV19
CASSVAAGNTDTQYF | - | TRBJ2-3 | - | TRBV9
CASSAQGAEAFF | - | TRBJ1-1 | - | TRBV9
CASSPKGAEETQYF | - | TRBJ2-5 | TRBD1 | TRBV18
CASSQERDRTFYGYTF | few | TRBJ1-2 | TRBD1 | TRBV3-1/TRBV3-2
CASSYGGGADQPQHF | - | TRBJ1-5 | - | TRBV6-2/TRBV6-3
CSVEAGRADTQYF | - | TRBJ2-3 | TRBD2 | TRBV29-1
CASRAEPVDTQYF | - | TRBJ2-3 | - | TRBV12-3/TRBV12-4
CASSATGGNQPQHF | - | TRBJ1-5 | TRBD1 | TRBV9
CAWSNRGGGNQPQHF | - | TRBJ1-5 | TRBD1 | TRBV30
CASSSSIVGTINTEAFF | - | TRBJ1-1 | - | TRBV11-3
CASSEGTANSPLHF | few | TRBJ1-6 | TRBD1 | TRBV7-9
CASSTSGTGELFF | - | TRBJ2-2 | TRBD2 | TRBV6-5
CASSLGQFTDTQYF | - | TRBJ2-3 | - | TRBV5-6
CASARTGSTGELFF | - | TRBJ2-2 | TRBD1 | TRBV15
CATSRLTGNTEAFF | - | TRBJ1-1 | - | TRBV15
CASSQIGEVTNEKLFF | - | TRBJ1-4 | - | TRBV4-1
CASSLDSRTSGVGYEQYF | - | TRBJ2-7 | TRBD2 | TRBV7-2
CASKSPGEGTYEQYF | - | TRBJ2-7 | TRBD2 | TRBV2
CASSLVLGSSYNEQFF | - | TRBJ2-1 | - | TRBV11-2
CASSQDAGGSQPQHF | once | TRBJ1-5 | TRBD1 | TRBV3-1/TRBV3-2
CSVWGQGYGNTIYF | - | TRBJ1-3 | TRBD1 | TRBV29-1
CSASDPSGRSSYEQYF | - | TRBJ2-7 | TRBD2 | TRBV20-1
CASSKPASGGAPQETQYF | - | TRBJ2-5 | TRBD2 | TRBV11-3
CASSLDIRSDSPLHF | - | TRBJ1-6 | - | TRBV11-2
CASSLGGQLIDYGYTF | - | TRBJ1-2 | - | TRBV7-9
CAITGQGINEQYF | - | TRBJ2-7 | TRBD1 | TRBV10-3
CASSFFQGANTGELFF | - | TRBJ2-2 | TRBD1 | TRBV7-2
CASSLEGGVSPLHF | - | TRBJ1-6 | - | TRBV11-2
CASGSWRGNEQFF | - | TRBJ2-1 | - | TRBV5-1